Included here is one T cell receptor beta chain sequence, with context. Recently diagnosed hyperthyroidism of less than 2 months' duration affected patients aged 18 to 65. For the diagnoses, clinical symptoms, serum thyroxine and TRAb, thyroid ultrasound and orbital computed tomography were used. The data were taken from a study of T cells in Graves' hyperthyroidism and ophthalmopathy. From germline, CDR1 is SQVTM and CDR2 ANQGSEA. The CDR3 length is 11 residues. V was cut by 4 bases and J by 4 bases, with 7 bases left in between. TCR beta CDR3 regions were amplified from RNA. The HTBI primer set drove a first-round RT-PCR of the TCR CDR3. TCRdb itself ran the multiplex PCR reads through MiXCR, one entry per CDR3 protein. Of roughly 740,000 distinct CDR3 sequences detected, 15% to 20% appear once; the ten largest clones hold 8.4%.

The chain employs TRBV29-1 and TRBJ1-1, with D unresolved. The sequencing input was blood. The clonotype was recovered from a man aged 18 to 29 with Graves' hyperthyroidism. Here the CDR3 DNA reads TGCAGCGTTGCAATCGGCACTGAAGCTTTCTTT. Translated: CSVAIGTEAFF.